A single sample gave rise to the 24 T cell receptor beta chains below, sequenced in a study of shared clonotypes between healthy human individuals. Method: immunoSEQ multiplex PCR; TCRdb's copy keeps in-frame clones and lacks some. Altogether 2 million to 3 million clones are present, approximately 94% being singletons, with the ten largest covering about 0.38%. Sequenced: naive CD4+ T cells from PBMCs. Subset described: CD45RA+ positively selected. The receptors stem from a man between 18 and 29 years old in good health. Some clones in this sample may be carry-over from other donors' samples.

V and J are TRBV2 and TRBJ2-5, with TRBD2 matching over 8 bases. With 10 bases clipped from V and 2 bases from J, the junction kept 3 bases outside the gene matches. Germline CDR1 reads SNHLY; CDR2 reads FYNNEI. The CDR3 runs 12 residues. CDR3 coding DNA: TGTGCCACGGGAGGGACACAAGAGACCCAGTACTTC. This encodes CATGGTQETQYF.

V is TRBV25-1 and J is TRBJ1-1; weak D call: TRBD1 (5 bases). The V and J ends lost 4 bases and 3 bases respectively, with 18 bases between them. The CDR3 covers 16 residues. Germline loops: CDR1 MGHDK, CDR2 SYGVNS. The CDR3: CASSGDPYRWHTEAFF. In nucleotides, the CDR3 is TGTGCCAGCAGTGGAGATCCTTACAGGTGGCACACTGAAGCTTTCTTT.

CDR3 sequence: CASSAQTSGRTHTQYF. The CDR3 DNA sequence: TGTGCCAGCAGTGCCCAAACTAGCGGGAGAACCCATACGCAGTATTTT. The chain couples TRBV6-4 to TRBJ2-3, with 11 nucleotides matching TRBD2. After removal of 4 bases from V and 7 bases from J, the junction contained 10 bases not matched to a gene. CDR1 is MRHNA and CDR2 is SNTAGT in the germline V gene. There are 16 residues in the CDR3.

The chain links TRBV6-7 to TRBJ2-5, with D hard to call. TRBV6-7 is marked as an open reading frame, function uncertain. Between the trimmed V and J ends, which lost 7 bases and 13 bases, there was a span of 7 bases. The CDR3 covers 8 residues. The CDR3 nucleotides read TGTGCCAGCACTCCCAGGTACTTC. Protein sequence: CASTPRYF.

The V gene is TRBV29-1, the J gene TRBJ2-3; 7 bases agree with TRBD2. The CDR3 runs 15 residues. J was trimmed by 6 bases and V by 3 bases; bases with no gene match: 12. Looked up from germline, CDR1 is SQVTM and CDR2 is ANQGSEA. The CDR3 loop reads CSVEGGETTWDTQYF. In DNA, the CDR3 is TGCAGCGTTGAGGGGGGGGAAACCACTTGGGATACGCAGTATTTT.

In this sample, this clone turned up a few times. The CDR3 DNA follows: TGTGCCAGCAGCCGACGGAATAGCAATCAGCCCCAGCATTTT. Its translation: CASSRRNSNQPQHF. This sequence joins TRBV21-1 and TRBJ1-5. TRBV21-1 corresponds to a pseudogene. The CDR3 spans 14 residues.

The chain carries TRBV5-6 and TRBJ2-6; no definite D call. Trimming stripped 1 base from V and 2 bases from J, with 7 bases between. Germline-derived CDR1 and CDR2 are SGHDT and YYEEEE. This CDR3 is built from 15 residues. The CDR3 DNA reads TGTGCCAGCAGCTTGACCGTGACTGGGGCCAACGTCCTGACTTTC. Translated: CASSLTVTGANVLTF.

The chain recombines TRBV7-3 with TRBJ2-2, with D possibly being TRBD2 (5 bases). The CDR3 extends over 16 amino acids. V shed 2 bases and J shed 1 base, with 11 bases lying between them. Germline V gene lookup returns CDR1 SGHTA and CDR2 FQGTGA. The CDR3 reads CASSLQSGLNTGELFF. The CDR3 nucleotides are TGTGCCAGCAGCTTACAGAGCGGATTGAACACCGGGGAGCTGTTTTTT. The full variable domain, completed using reference TRBV7-3 and TRBJ2-2, is GAGVSQTPSNKVTEKGKYVELRCDPISGHTALYWYRQSLGQGPEFLIYFQGTGAADDSGLPNDRFFAVRPEGSVSTLKIQRTERGDSAVYLCASSLQSGLNTGELFFGEGSRLTVL.

The J gene is TRBJ1-1, the V gene TRBV28; D gene ambiguous. In germline, CDR1 is MDHEN, CDR2 SYDVKM. V was clipped by 4 bases and J by 4 bases, with 16 bases between them. CDR3 length: 15 residues. For the CDR3, the DNA is TGTGCCAGCAGTTATGGGCGGGTTATGAGCACTGAAGCTTTCTTT. Amino acids: CASSYGRVMSTEAFF.

This clone was recorded only once. This chain links TRBV5-1 with TRBJ2-3; maybe TRBD1 (5 bases). The CDR3 runs to 16 residues. Per germline, CDR1 SGHRS and CDR2 YFSETQ. Trimming removed 0 bases from V and 0 bases from J, with 11 bases in between. The CDR3 DNA is TGCGCCAGCAGCTTGGAGGACACCTTTAGCACAGATACGCAGTATTTT. Its translation: CASSLEDTFSTDTQYF.

V gene TRBV5-5 combines with J gene TRBJ1-5, with unresolved D. CDR3 length equals 14 residues. The V and J ends lost 1 base and 5 bases respectively, with 10 bases between them. In germline, CDR1 is SGHKS, CDR2 YYEKEE (reference sequence). The CDR3 protein is CASSLNTWDQPQHF. CDR3 DNA sequence: TGTGCCAGCAGCTTGAACACCTGGGATCAGCCCCAGCATTTT.

The chain has TRBV28 and TRBJ2-7; D possibly corresponds to TRBD1 (5 bases). Germline V gives CDR1 MDHEN, CDR2 SYDVKM. The CDR3 is 14 amino acids. V was pared by 5 bases and J by 5 bases, with 16 bases between. The CDR3 region has the DNA TGTGCCAGCAGTGGATACAGGATTGGGGACGAGCAGTACTTC. It is translated as CASSGYRIGDEQYF. Looking up the rest from reference TRBV28 and TRBJ2-7 gives the full variable domain: DVKVTQSSRYLVKRTGEKVFLECVQDMDHENMFWYRQDPGLGLRLIYFSYDVKMKEKGDIPEGYSVSREKKERFSLILESASTNQTSMYLCASSGYRIGDEQYFGPGTRLTVT.

The V and J genes are TRBV11-2 and TRBJ2-1; no firm D call. The V end was cut by 6 bases, the J end by 6 bases, with 18 bases between. The CDR3 sequence is 15 residues long. CDR1 and CDR2 from the germline V gene are SGHAT and FQNNGV. The CDR3 spells CASRAGLGPGNEQFF. In DNA, the CDR3 is TGTGCCAGCAGGGCTGGTCTAGGGCCGGGCAATGAGCAGTTCTTC.

This clone was observed a single time. The chain employs TRBV4-2 and TRBJ2-3, with 12 bases that match TRBD2. Per germline, CDR1 LGHNA and CDR2 YNFKEQ. J gave up 5 bases and V 1 base, and 4 bases lay outside the gene matches. The CDR3 contains 16 residues. This CDR3 reads CASSQAPGLAGDTQYF. The CDR3 DNA reads as TGTGCCAGCAGCCAAGCCCCGGGACTAGCGGGAGATACGCAGTATTTT.

The rearrangement uses TRBV11-2 and TRBJ1-1; 9 nucleotides agree with TRBD1. V shed 4 bases, J shed 1 base, and the junction held 7 bases outside the gene matches. Germline V gene sequence: CDR1 SGHAT, CDR2 FQNNGV. The CDR3 runs to 16 residues. CDR3 residues: CASSSTGGPPNTEAFF. CDR3 sequence (DNA): TGTGCCAGCAGCTCAACAGGGGGCCCACCGAACACTGAAGCTTTCTTT. The whole variable domain, filled in from reference TRBV11-2 and TRBJ1-1, reads EAGVAQSPRYKIIEKRQSVAFWCNPISGHATLYWYQQILGQGPKLLIQFQNNGVVDDSQLPKDRFSAERLKGVDSTLKIQPAKLEDSAVYLCASSSTGGPPNTEAFFGQGTRLTVV.

This chain uses TRBV29-1 with TRBJ1-2; D might be TRBD1 (6 bases). V was trimmed by 8 bases and J by 3 bases, leaving 22 bases between them. In germline, CDR1 is SQVTM, CDR2 ANQGSEA. The CDR3 runs 15 residues. In DNA, the CDR3 is TGCAGCTCCAGGGGCGGGGGTAATAAAGACTATGGCTACACCTTC. Protein: CSSRGGGNKDYGYTF.

The chain is built from TRBV6-1 and TRBJ1-2, with D uncertain. This CDR3 spans 13 amino acids. In germline, CDR1 is MNHNS, CDR2 SASEGT. V lost 3 bases and J lost 8, with 13 bases in between. CDR3 loop: CASSDGPSRGYTF. The CDR3, as DNA: TGTGCCAGCAGTGACGGCCCCTCGAGGGGCTACACCTTC.

The chain has TRBV11-2 and TRBJ1-4; tentatively, D is TRBD1 (5 bases). Trimming stripped 1 base from V and 10 bases from J, with 10 bases between. CDR1 and CDR2 (germline): SGHAT, FQNNGV. The CDR3 sequence is 13 residues long. The CDR3 here is CASSLAGTSKLFF. CDR3 sequence (DNA): TGTGCCAGCAGCTTAGCCGGGACGTCAAAACTGTTTTTT.

The chain couples TRBV6-1 to TRBJ1-6; D not resolved. V shed 2 bases and J shed 15 bases, with 17 bases lying between them. The germline V gene has CDR1 MNHNS and CDR2 SASEGT. This CDR3 comprises 14 residues. The CDR3 DNA is TGTGCCAGCAGTGAATTGCGTCAGCCTGTAGTCCTCCACTTT. The encoded protein is CASSELRQPVVLHF.

Turning to this clone: A read error may account for a junction end that differs from germline. The rearrangement uses TRBV28 and TRBJ2-3; possibly TRBD2 for D (6 bases). The CDR3 consists of 12 residues. CDR1 is MDHEN, CDR2 SYDVKM, per germline. The chain's CDR3 is CASAKALFGGDF. CDR3 sequence (DNA): TGTGCCAGCGCAAAGGCACTTTTTGGAGGGGATTTT.

The chain recombines TRBV11-2 with TRBJ2-5; tentative D call: TRBD1 (5 bases). This CDR3 comprises 15 residues. The germline V gene has CDR1 SGHAT and CDR2 FQNNGV. V was shortened by 8 bases and J by 4 bases, with 20 bases between the two germline ends. The CDR3 bases are TGTGCCAGCGATACAAGGGGTCTGGTCACAGAGACCCAGTACTTC. Amino acid sequence: CASDTRGLVTETQYF.

This clone appeared once. The chain uses TRBV20-1 and TRBJ2-5, with D unclear. The germline V gene has CDR1 DFQATT and CDR2 SNEGSKA (reference sequence). The CDR3 runs to 11 residues. Between the trimmed V and J ends, which lost 4 bases and 3 bases, there was a span of 6 bases. The CDR3 DNA follows: TGCAGTGCTATTCAGAAAGAGACCCAGTACTTC. This translates into CSAIQKETQYF.

This chain links TRBV11-2 with TRBJ2-1; unclear D gene. From germline, CDR1 is SGHAT and CDR2 FQNNGV. Trimming left V 6 bases short and J 8 bases short, with 14 bases between. The CDR3 spans 13 residues. The CDR3 is CASSRPFRDEQFF. The CDR3 DNA is TGTGCCAGCAGTAGACCCTTCCGCGATGAGCAGTTCTTC.

The V and J genes are TRBV7-9 and TRBJ2-6, with 9 bases that match TRBD1. The CDR3 runs 18 residues. The V gene's germline CDR1 is SEHNR and CDR2 FQNEAQ (reference sequence). V trimming: 5 bases; J trimming: 3 bases; junction bases outside the gene matches: 11. CDR3 amino acids: CASSHPGQGIIGANVLTF. The CDR3 bases are TGTGCCAGCAGCCACCCCGGACAGGGGATAATTGGGGCCAACGTCCTGACTTTC.